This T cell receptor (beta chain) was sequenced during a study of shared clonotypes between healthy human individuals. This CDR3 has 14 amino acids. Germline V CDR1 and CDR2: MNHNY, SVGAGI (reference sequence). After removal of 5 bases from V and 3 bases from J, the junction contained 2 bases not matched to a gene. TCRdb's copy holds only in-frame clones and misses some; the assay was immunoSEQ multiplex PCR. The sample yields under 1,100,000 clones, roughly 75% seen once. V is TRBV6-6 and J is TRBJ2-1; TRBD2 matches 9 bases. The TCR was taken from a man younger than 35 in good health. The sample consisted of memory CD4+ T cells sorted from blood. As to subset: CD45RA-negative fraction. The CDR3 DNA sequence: TGTGCCAGCAGTCTAGCGGGGAACTACAATGAGCAGTTCTTC. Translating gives CASSLAGNYNEQFF.